The present TCR beta chain was sequenced within a study of spatial heterogeneity in lung cancer. This clonotype was found a few times. The CDR3 is 15 residues long. From germline, CDR1 is GTSNPN and CDR2 SVGIG (reference sequence). Trimming took 2 bases from V and 6 from J; bases not matched to a gene: 6. Time point in this sample: blood at routine non-recurrence follow-up after resection. TCRdb reprocessed the 5' RACE reads with MiXCR, giving one entry per CDR3 protein. The sample includes 8,000 to 10,000 distinct CDR3 sequences, about 23% of them seen just once. Specimen: PBMCs, collected at follow-up. The source of this sequence is a female donor with early-stage non-small cell lung cancer. The chain combines TRBV30 with TRBJ1-4, with 10 bases that match TRBD1. Written as DNA, the CDR3 is TGTGCCTGGAGTAGCCTGGGGACAGGGGATGAAAAACTGTTTTTT. Amino acid sequence: CAWSSLGTGDEKLFF.